This TCR beta chain was recorded in a study of CD8 T cell repertoires and HIV-1 epitope variants. As concerns this clone: Its antigen is not known.

In germline, CDR1 is MNHEY, CDR2 SMNVEV (reference sequence). Trimming removed 3 bases from V and 4 bases from J, with 9 bases in between. CDR3 length: 14 residues. TCR beta CDR3 was sequenced at survey depth on immunoSEQ. Data came from immunoSEQ multiplex PCR; TCRdb stores just in-frame clones and leaves some out. The data show around 3,700 clones, with roughly 71% seen just once and roughly 44% held by the top ten. The chain combines TRBV27 with TRBJ2-2; no definite D call. The sequencing input was cultured CD8+ T cells derived from PBMCs. The TCR comes from a male donor with HIV. The CDR3 DNA sequence: TGTGCCAGCAGTTTGGTAGACCGCACCGGGGAGCTGTTTTTT. This sequence encodes CASSLVDRTGELFF.